A selection of T cell receptor beta chains follows, all from one sample in a study of tumor-infiltrating lymphocytes in primary liver carcinoma. Each CDR3 protein gets one entry after TCRdb re-called the multiplex PCR reads with MiXCR. The table records under 110,000 distinct CDR3 sequences, 55% to 80% of them present only once. Source material: liver tumor tissue from sampling region 2. The receptor source for this set is a woman in her fifties or sixties with primary liver carcinoma and hepatitis B virus infection. Both conserved end residues are part of each CDR3. The D gene is left open where the match is weak. The listing skips clone size in some rows; elsewhere it reads once, few, many or a size class.

cdr3_nt: TGTGCCAGCAGCGTAAGCTCGGGACTAGCTGGGGGAGCTGTTTTT; cdr3_aa: CASSVSSGLAGGAVF; v_call: TRBV11-2; j_call: TRBJ2-2; clone_size: -; d_call: TRBD2
cdr3_nt: TGCGTCAGCAGCTTGACTAGCGGGAAGACAGATACGCAGTATTTT; cdr3_aa: CVSSLTSGKTDTQYF; v_call: TRBV5-1; j_call: TRBJ2-3; clone_size: -; d_call: TRBD2
cdr3_nt: TGTGCCAACAGCCAGGACAGAGGAACTGAAGCTTTCTTT; cdr3_aa: CANSQDRGTEAFF; v_call: TRBV7-3; j_call: TRBJ1-1; clone_size: -; d_call: -
cdr3_nt: TGTGCCAGCAACCACCCCCTCGTCGCGAATCAGCCCCAGCATTTT; cdr3_aa: CASNHPLVANQPQHF; v_call: TRBV28; j_call: TRBJ1-5; clone_size: many; d_call: -
cdr3_nt: TGCGCCAGCAGCAACGGACTAGCGTACACAGATACGCAGTATTTT; cdr3_aa: CASSNGLAYTDTQYF; v_call: TRBV5-1; j_call: TRBJ2-3; clone_size: many; d_call: TRBD2
cdr3_nt: TGTGCCAGCAGCCGACCGCCGACTAGCGGGAAGGTCACTGATACGCAGTATTTT; cdr3_aa: CASSRPPTSGKVTDTQYF; v_call: TRBV6-5; j_call: TRBJ2-3; clone_size: -; d_call: TRBD2
cdr3_nt: TGTGCCAGCAGTTGTATGGGCTACACCTTC; cdr3_aa: CASSCMGYTF; v_call: TRBV28; j_call: TRBJ1-2; clone_size: -; d_call: -
cdr3_nt: TGTGCCAGCAGTGTTACCCGACAGGGGCGTCTTGGCTATGGCTACACCTTC; cdr3_aa: CASSVTRQGRLGYGYTF; v_call: TRBV28; j_call: TRBJ1-2; clone_size: -; d_call: TRBD1
cdr3_nt: TGTCCCAGCAACTTGGGGTCCGAGGTGGTGCAGTTCTTC; cdr3_aa: CPSNLGSEVVQFF; v_call: TRBV11-1; j_call: TRBJ2-1; clone_size: -; d_call: -
cdr3_nt: TGTGCCACCCTCGCACAGCACCAAGAGACCCAGTACTTC; cdr3_aa: CATLAQHQETQYF; v_call: TRBV6-1; j_call: TRBJ2-5; clone_size: many; d_call: -
cdr3_nt: TGTGCCAGCAGCATGGGACTAGCGGGAGTGGCTGATACTCAGTGTTTT; cdr3_aa: CASSMGLAGVADTQCF; v_call: TRBV11-2; j_call: TRBJ2-3; clone_size: -; d_call: TRBD2
cdr3_nt: TGTGCCAGCAGTTTTTTGGCTAGCGGGAGGGACAATGAGCAGTTCTTC; cdr3_aa: CASSFLASGRDNEQFF; v_call: TRBV12-3/TRBV12-4; j_call: TRBJ2-1; clone_size: many; d_call: TRBD2
cdr3_nt: TGTGCCAGCGGCCGACAGGGGTCAGACACAGGTACGCACTATTTT; cdr3_aa: CASGRQGSDTGTHYF; v_call: TRBV11-2; j_call: TRBJ2-3; clone_size: -; d_call: TRBD1
cdr3_nt: TGTGCCAGCAGTTTCCAGGAGGCCGGTGCTGAAGCTTTCTTT; cdr3_aa: CASSFQEAGAEAFF; v_call: TRBV2; j_call: TRBJ1-1; clone_size: few; d_call: -
cdr3_nt: TGCAGCGTTGGGACGAGCTCTGGGGCCAACGTCCTGACTTTC; cdr3_aa: CSVGTSSGANVLTF; v_call: TRBV29-1; j_call: TRBJ2-6; clone_size: many; d_call: -
cdr3_nt: TGTGTCCGCAGCGCAGGACACTCCTTGAACACCGGGAAGCTGTTTTTT; cdr3_aa: CVRSAGHSLNTGKLFF; v_call: TRBV11-2; j_call: TRBJ2-2; clone_size: -; d_call: -
cdr3_nt: TGTGCTAGCAGATACCACACTCAAGCTTCCTTT; cdr3_aa: CASRYHTQASF; v_call: TRBV11-2; j_call: TRBJ1-1; clone_size: -; d_call: -
cdr3_nt: TGTGCCTGGAACCCCTCCGACAGGGTGGTGAACAATGAGCAGTTCTTC; cdr3_aa: CAWNPSDRVVNNEQFF; v_call: TRBV30; j_call: TRBJ2-1; clone_size: -; d_call: TRBD1
cdr3_nt: TGCGCCAGCAGCCTGTCCGGGATATGGGGAGATGGCTACACCTTC; cdr3_aa: CASSLSGIWGDGYTF; v_call: TRBV5-1; j_call: TRBJ1-2; clone_size: -; d_call: -
cdr3_nt: TGTGCCAGCAGTTCACTTGGCATGACCTATTCCTACAATGAGCAGTTCTTC; cdr3_aa: CASSSLGMTYSYNEQFF; v_call: TRBV28; j_call: TRBJ2-1; clone_size: -; d_call: -
cdr3_nt: TGTGCCAGCACTCTGACCGTCGGGGGTATTACTGAAGCTTTCTTT; cdr3_aa: CASTLTVGGITEAFF; v_call: TRBV11-2; j_call: TRBJ1-1; clone_size: once; d_call: -
cdr3_nt: TGTGCCAGCAGTTTACTTGGAGAGCTAACCTACGAGCAGTACTTC; cdr3_aa: CASSLLGELTYEQYF; v_call: TRBV28; j_call: TRBJ2-7; clone_size: many; d_call: -
cdr3_nt: TGTGCCAGCAGTTCTCGCCCACGAGACAGGGACAATGAGCAGTCCTTC; cdr3_aa: CASSSRPRDRDNEQSF; v_call: TRBV12-3/TRBV12-4; j_call: TRBJ2-1; clone_size: -; d_call: TRBD1
cdr3_nt: TGCGCCAGCACGGGACTAGCGGGAGTGAACAATGAGCAGTTCTTC; cdr3_aa: CASTGLAGVNNEQFF; v_call: TRBV5-1; j_call: TRBJ2-1; clone_size: few; d_call: TRBD2
cdr3_nt: TGTGCCAGCACCCCAGATGAGGCTAGCGGCTACGAGCAGTACTTC; cdr3_aa: CASTPDEASGYEQYF; v_call: TRBV28; j_call: TRBJ2-7; clone_size: many; d_call: TRBD2
cdr3_nt: TGTGCCAGCGTTGGGCCCTATAATGGTGGCGGGGGGCTCGGGAACATTCAGCACTTC; cdr3_aa: CASVGPYNGGGGLGNIQHF; v_call: TRBV28; j_call: TRBJ2-4; clone_size: -; d_call: TRBD2
cdr3_nt: TGTGTCAGCAGTCCAGGGACCGGGCCCCAAGAGACCCAGTACTTC; cdr3_aa: CVSSPGTGPQETQYF; v_call: TRBV12-3/TRBV12-4; j_call: TRBJ2-5; clone_size: -; d_call: -